Presented here are 27 T cell receptor beta chains from one specimen sequenced in a study of molecular identifiers for immune sequencing clone quantification. MiXCR was run by TCRdb on the PCR reads, yielding one entry per CDR3 protein. The sample holds approximately 590,000 distinct CDR3 sequences; approximately 24% are singletons and the top ten take 0.78%. Sequencing was carried out using naive CD8+ T cells from blood, with Jurkat cell RNA spiked in. Subset meaning: FACS-sorted CD8+CD4-CCR7+CD45RA+ naive T cells. The receptors shown here come from a human donor in good health. Some libraries in this study had Jurkat cell RNA spiked in.

This clonotype was recorded at least ten times. This rearrangement joins TRBV4-3 to TRBJ1-1; unclear D gene. Germline V lookup: CDR1 LGHNA, CDR2 YSLEER. The CDR3 covers 13 residues. V lost 0 bases and J lost 4, with 6 bases in between. CDR3 nucleotides: TGCGCCAGCAGCCAAGATCGGAGCACTGAAGCTTTCTTT. Translation gives CASSQDRSTEAFF.

This sequence joins TRBV30 and TRBJ2-6; D is possibly TRBD1 or TRBD2 (5 bases each). Germline V gene data show CDR1 as GTSNPN and CDR2 as SVGIG (reference sequence). Trimming shortened V by 5 bases and J by 1 base, and 21 bases separated the two germline ends. This CDR3 comprises 18 residues. The CDR3 coding sequence is TGTGCCTGGGAATACCGGGACGGATACTTTTCTGGGGCCAACGTCCTGACTTTC. Protein: CAWEYRDGYFSGANVLTF. Full variable domain (remainder filled in from reference TRBV30 and TRBJ2-6): SQTIHQWPATLVQPVGSPLSLECTVEGTSNPNLYWYRQAAGRGLQLLFYSVGIGQISSEVPQNLSASRPQDRQFILSSKKLLLSDSGFYLCAWEYRDGYFSGANVLTFGAGSRLTVL.

This clonotype occurred a few times. The chain couples TRBV4-3 to TRBJ2-2; 14 positions match TRBD2. The CDR3 has 16 residues. With V trimmed by 3 bases and J by 6 bases, 3 bases remained unmatched. Per the germline V gene, CDR1 is LGHNA and CDR2 is YSLEER. The CDR3 here is CASSQGLAGVSGELFF. CDR3 nucleotide sequence: TGCGCCAGCAGCCAGGGACTAGCGGGAGTTTCCGGGGAGCTGTTTTTT.

This clonotype was counted a few times. V gene TRBV19 combines with J gene TRBJ1-5; no clear D gene. Germline CDR1 and CDR2: LNHDA and SQIVND (reference sequence). The CDR3 runs to 13 residues. Trimming took off 1 base at V and 7 bases at J, with 8 bases between the two ends. The CDR3 loop reads CASSIAAGQPQHF. The CDR3 region has the DNA TGTGCCAGTAGTATAGCGGCGGGGCAGCCCCAGCATTTT. Supplemented by reference TRBV19 and TRBJ1-5, the full variable domain reads DGGITQSPKYLFRKEGQNVTLSCEQNLNHDAMYWYRQDPGQGLRLIYYSQIVNDFQKGDIAEGYSVSREKKESFPLTVTSAQKNPTAFYLCASSIAAGQPQHFGDGTRLSIL.

Notes on this clonotype: A read error may produce the germline difference seen at one junction end. The CDR3 sequence is CASSLDDGIHEQYF. The CDR3 DNA reads TGTGCCAGCAGCTTGGATGACGGGATCCACGAGCAGTACTTC. The chain uses TRBV5-3 and TRBJ2-7; D is possibly TRBD2 (5 bases). TRBV5-3 qualifies as an ORF whose function is uncertain. This CDR3 contains 14 residues.

This clonotype occurred many times. J is TRBJ2-5 and V is TRBV29-1; D perhaps matches TRBD1 (5 bases). CDR3 length: 15 amino acids. The V end was cut by 1 base, the J end by 2 bases, with 14 bases between. CDR1 and CDR2 from the germline V gene are SQVTM and ANQGSEA. CDR3 residues: CSVEGWGLNQETQYF. Here the CDR3 DNA reads TGCAGCGTTGAAGGATGGGGCTTAAATCAAGAGACCCAGTACTTC.

The V call is TRBV11-2, the J call TRBJ2-1, with D perhaps matching TRBD1 or TRBD2 (5 bases each). The germline V and J ends were trimmed by 8 bases and 4 bases, with 15 bases remaining between them. CDR1 SGHAT and CDR2 FQNNGV come from the germline V gene. The CDR3 consists of 14 residues. The CDR3 coding sequence is TGTGCCAGCGTGGGGGTCACCGAATACAATGAGCAGTTCTTC. Amino acids: CASVGVTEYNEQFF.

This clonotype was detected many times. This chain links TRBV28 with TRBJ1-1, with 9 bases aligning to TRBD1. This CDR3 comprises 14 residues. V gave up 5 bases and J gave up 6 bases; unmatched junction bases: 7. Germline V gene data show CDR1 as MDHEN and CDR2 as SYDVKM. For the CDR3, the DNA is TGTGCCAGCAGTCGGACAGGGGTTAACGCTGAAGCTTTCTTT. It specifies CASSRTGVNAEAFF.

The chain recombines TRBV6-2 or TRBV6-3 with TRBJ2-3; 13 bases agree with TRBD2. The length of the CDR3 is 19 residues. Germline V gives CDR1 MNHEY, CDR2 SVGEGT. Trimming at V came to 0 bases and at J to 2 bases, leaving 8 bases not matched to a gene. CDR3 coding DNA: TGTGCCAGCAGTTACTCTGGACGGACTAGCGGGGGCCTCACAGATACGCAGTATTTT. Translating it yields CASSYSGRTSGGLTDTQYF.

This clonotype was observed at least ten times. V is TRBV5-6 and J is TRBJ2-1; 13 nucleotides align to TRBD2. Germline-derived CDR1 and CDR2 are SGHDT and YYEEEE. The CDR3 extends over 15 amino acids. V was pared by 3 bases and J by 8 bases, with 5 bases of the junction left unmatched. This chain's CDR3 is CASSSGTSGIYEQFF. CDR3 DNA sequence: TGTGCCAGCAGCTCAGGGACTAGCGGGATATATGAGCAGTTCTTC.

This clonotype was observed a handful of times. The rearrangement links TRBV11-2 to TRBJ2-5; the D call may be TRBD1 or TRBD2 (5 bases each). The CDR3 is 14 residues long. The V gene's germline CDR1 is SGHAT and CDR2 FQNNGV. Between the trimmed V and J ends, which lost 3 bases and 5 bases, there was a span of 13 bases. The CDR3 reads CASSFGATGETQYF. The CDR3 DNA follows: TGTGCCAGCAGCTTCGGGGCCACGGGGGAGACCCAGTACTTC.

In its sample, this clonotype was seen many times. This chain uses TRBV27 with TRBJ2-3, with 7 positions matching TRBD1. V lost 0 bases to trimming and J lost 2 bases; unmatched junction nucleotides: 5. The germline V gene encodes CDR1 MNHEY and CDR2 SMNVEV (reference sequence). The CDR3 runs 16 residues. CDR3 loop: CASSLSETGPTDTQYF. Written as DNA, the CDR3 is TGTGCCAGCAGTTTATCCGAGACAGGGCCCACAGATACGCAGTATTTT.

A remark on this clonotype: This may arise from a read error, as a much more abundant clone is one base away. V is TRBV7-9 and J is TRBJ2-7; no clear D. Germline lookup yields CDR1 SEHNR and CDR2 FQNEAQ (reference sequence). This CDR3 comprises 15 residues. Trimming took off 4 bases at V and 2 bases at J, with 15 bases between the two ends. The CDR3 sequence is CASSSGPDGAYEQYF. For the CDR3, the DNA is TGTGCCAGCAGCTCGGGCCCGGACGGAGCCTACGAGCAGTACTTC.

As DNA, the CDR3 is TGTGCCAGCAGCTTTGCAACAGGGGGCATCGACGAGCAGTACTTC. It translates to CASSFATGGIDEQYF. V is TRBV7-9 and J is TRBJ2-7; the match to TRBD1 covers 9 bases. This CDR3 is 15 amino acids long. The ends lost 3 bases at V and 5 bases at J; junction bases unmatched: 8. Germline V gene data show CDR1 as SEHNR and CDR2 as FQNEAQ (reference sequence).

This clonotype was counted a few times. V usage is TRBV20-1 and J usage is TRBJ2-3, with D tentatively TRBD2 (5 bases). The germline V and J ends were trimmed by 7 bases and 1 base, with 18 bases remaining between them. CDR3 length equals 15 residues. The germline gives CDR1 DFQATT, CDR2 SNEGSKA (reference sequence). This CDR3 is CSVERNDHRTDTQYF. Written as DNA, the CDR3 is TGCAGTGTAGAGCGGAACGATCACCGCACAGATACGCAGTATTTT.

The chain carries TRBV27 and TRBJ2-3, with 13 positions matching TRBD2. V shed 4 bases, J shed 2 bases, and the junction held 9 bases outside the gene matches. Germline V CDR1 and CDR2: MNHEY, SMNVEV (reference sequence). The CDR3 runs to 18 residues. DNA for the CDR3: TGTGCCAGCAGTTCCGGACTAGCGGGAGCTCTCCTCACAGATACGCAGTATTTT. This sequence encodes CASSSGLAGALLTDTQYF.

The chain employs TRBV15 and TRBJ2-2; possible D gene TRBD2, 5 bases. This CDR3 is 14 amino acids long. The V gene's germline CDR1 is LNHNV and CDR2 YYDKDF (reference sequence). With 1 base removed from V and 5 bases from J, the gap between germline ends came to 8 bases. CDR3 protein: CATSRGSGTGELFF. CDR3 DNA: TGTGCCACCAGCAGAGGATCGGGAACCGGGGAGCTGTTTTTT.

A remark on this clonotype: A much larger clone sits a single nucleotide away, making a read error possible. The J gene is TRBJ1-4, the V gene TRBV20-1, with 12 bases aligning to TRBD1. Germline CDR1 and CDR2: DFQATT and SNEGSKA (reference sequence). V shed 2 bases and J 3 bases; nucleotides not matched to a gene: 7. This CDR3 contains 17 residues. The CDR3 coding sequence is TGCAGTGCTAGAAAACCGGGACAGGGGGCCGCTAATGAAAAACTGTTTTTT. Protein sequence: CSARKPGQGAANEKLFF.

This clonotype was seen repeatedly, ten times or more. This chain links TRBV27 with TRBJ1-1, with 7 nucleotides matching TRBD1. CDR1 is MNHEY, CDR2 SMNVEV, per germline (reference sequence). V was pared by 5 bases and J by 6 bases, with 9 bases of the junction left unmatched. CDR3 length: 14 residues. In nucleotides, the CDR3 is TGTGCCAGCAGTATCTTCCAGGGGGGAGCTGAAGCTTTCTTT. Residues: CASSIFQGGAEAFF.

This clonotype was seen many times. The chain links TRBV4-3 to TRBJ2-7, with TRBD2 identical over 10 bases. Germline CDR1 LGHNA, CDR2 YSLEER. The CDR3 runs to 15 residues. The trim removed 4 bases at V and 3 bases at J, leaving 6 bases unmatched. The chain's CDR3 is CASSRSLAGFYEQYF. The CDR3 DNA sequence: TGCGCCAGCAGCCGGTCACTAGCGGGATTCTACGAGCAGTACTTC.

The chain uses TRBV2 and TRBJ1-5; unclear D gene. Trimming pared 4 bases from V and 2 bases from J, leaving 9 bases between. The germline V gene encodes CDR1 SNHLY and CDR2 FYNNEI. The length of the CDR3 is 14 residues. The CDR3, as DNA: TGTGCCAGCAGTGCAGGAAACGGCAATCAGCCCCAGCATTTT. Its protein is CASSAGNGNQPQHF.

This clonotype was picked up many times. The gene calls are TRBV29-1 and TRBJ1-5; 8 bases are a match to TRBD1. V dropped 5 bases and J dropped 3; count of bases not matched to a gene: 6. Per the germline V gene, CDR1 is SQVTM and CDR2 is ANQGSEA. The CDR3 has 14 amino acids. CDR3 loop: CSVLTGDSNQPQHF. The CDR3 DNA reads TGCAGCGTTTTGACAGGGGATTCCAATCAGCCCCAGCATTTT.

This clonotype came up once. It may be a read error: a sequence one base away is much more abundant. The V and J genes are TRBV7-2 and TRBJ1-6; tentative D call: TRBD1 (5 bases). The germline V gene has CDR1 SGHTA and CDR2 FQGNSA. There are 15 residues in the CDR3. V lost 5 bases to trimming and J lost 11 bases, with 19 bases between them. The CDR3 coding sequence is TGTGCCAGCAGCAAAAGGGACGACCTAGGGACACCCCTCCACTTT. It encodes CASSKRDDLGTPLHF.

This clonotype has at least ten counts. V gene TRBV13 combines with J gene TRBJ2-2; D not resolved. The CDR3 runs 14 residues. Germline-derived CDR1 and CDR2 are PRHDT and FYEKMQ (reference sequence). Trimming took off 3 bases at V and 0 bases at J, with 5 bases between the two ends. The CDR3, as DNA: TGTGCCAGCAGCTTTTCAGCGAACACCGGGGAGCTGTTTTTT. Its protein product is CASSFSANTGELFF.

J is TRBJ2-7 and V is TRBV6-5; 7 bases are shared with TRBD1. After removal of 2 bases from V and 3 bases from J, the junction contained 7 bases not matched to a gene. CDR3 length equals 15 residues. The V gene's germline CDR1 is MNHEY and CDR2 SVGAGI. The chain's CDR3 is CASSYEQGFYYEQYF. CDR3 sequence (DNA): TGTGCCAGCAGTTACGAACAGGGGTTCTACTACGAGCAGTACTTC.

This rearrangement joins TRBV7-2 to TRBJ1-1; D remains ambiguous. V lost 5 bases to trimming and J lost 5 bases, with 12 bases between them. CDR3 size: 13 residues. Per the germline V gene, CDR1 is SGHTA and CDR2 is FQGNSA. CDR3 nucleotide sequence: TGTGCCAGCAGCCTTTTGTTGTTGACTGAAGCTTTCTTT. Encoded protein: CASSLLLLTEAFF. The variable domain in full, with the rest retrieved from reference TRBV7-2 and TRBJ1-1, is GAGVSQSPSNKVTEKGKDVELRCDPISGHTALYWYRQSLGQGLEFLIYFQGNSAPDKSGLPSDRFSAERTGGSVSTLTIQRTQQEDSAVYLCASSLLLLTEAFFGQGTRLTVV.

The CDR3 spells CANSYGVQGGQPQHF. Here the CDR3 DNA reads TGTGCCAACAGCTATGGGGTACAGGGAGGTCAGCCCCAGCATTTT. This chain connects TRBV28 to TRBJ1-5; weak D call: TRBD1 (6 bases). The V end lost 10 bases, the J end lost 6 bases, and 22 bases lay between the germline ends. The CDR3 has 15 residues. CDR1 is MDHEN, CDR2 SYDVKM, per germline.